The source of this T cell receptor beta chain is a study of OX40 agonist ivuxolimab in advanced cancers. Study details: While on treatment, patients had intravenous ivuxolimab at 0.01 to 10 mg/kg every 2 weeks.

Germline V gene data show CDR1 as SGHTA and CDR2 as FQGNSA. The CDR3 contains 14 residues. V dropped 3 bases and J dropped 4; count of bases not matched to a gene: 2. The repertoire was sequenced with immunoSEQ multiplex PCR; TCRdb's copy has only in-frame clones and lacks some. This sample carries roughly 120,000 clones, about 92% of them seen once, and the ten largest clones take 0.27%. V usage is TRBV7-2 and J usage is TRBJ1-3, with 8 positions matching TRBD1. This sequence was found in an adult with an advanced solid tumor such as melanoma, head and neck, liver or kidney cancer. Sequences were derived from CD4+ or CD8+ T cells sorted from blood, sampled in a trial of the OX40 agonist ivuxolimab. The CDR3 is CASSFRDRGNTIYF. Here the CDR3 DNA reads TGTGCCAGCAGCTTCCGGGACAGGGGAAACACCATATATTTT.